Below are 7 T cell receptor beta chains sequenced from a single sample in a study of T cells after yellow fever vaccination. Each CDR3 protein is one row after TCRdb ran MiXCR on the 5' RACE reads. Of some 220,000 distinct CDR3 sequences listed, 3% to 3.5% were seen once; the top ten hold 2.5% to 3.5%. The starting material was CD4+ T cells sorted from PBMCs, obtained 10 days after the yellow fever booster vaccination. The source of these receptors is a man aged 18 to 29 who received the YFV17D yellow fever vaccine.

This chain uses TRBV12-3 or TRBV12-4 with TRBJ1-1; TRBD1 is a possible D gene (5 bases). The CDR3 has 13 amino acids. V was shortened by 2 bases and J by 7 bases, with 11 bases between the two germline ends. CDR3 coding DNA: TGTGCCAGCAGTTTATCAGGGCGACTTGAAGCTTTCTTT. Encoded protein: CASSLSGRLEAFF.

This clonotype was seen many times. The gene calls are TRBV7-8 and TRBJ2-5, with TRBD1 matching 8 bases. Germline lookup yields CDR1 SGHVS and CDR2 FQNEAQ. CDR3 size: 14 residues. Germline trimming cut 2 bases from V and 3 bases from J; bases unmatched to any gene: 2. The CDR3 coding sequence is TGTGCCAGCAGCTTAATGACAGGGGAAGAGACCCAGTACTTC. Translating gives CASSLMTGEETQYF.

This sequence joins TRBV27 and TRBJ1-2; no reliable D call. Germline V CDR1 and CDR2: MNHEY, SMNVEV (reference sequence). This CDR3 has 14 residues. V was trimmed by 5 bases and J by 8 bases, leaving 18 bases between them. CDR3 protein: CASSPTRRQEGYTF. The DNA for the CDR3 is TGTGCCAGCAGTCCAACCCGGAGGCAGGAAGGCTACACCTTC.

This clonotype was counted ten times or more. DNA of the CDR3: TGTGCCAGCAGTCCGAGCGGGGGCCTCACCTACGAGCAGTACGTC. Encoded protein: CASSPSGGLTYEQYV. The rearrangement links TRBV6-2 or TRBV6-3 to TRBJ2-7, with 8 bases matching TRBD2. From germline, CDR1 is MNHEY and CDR2 SVGEGT. The CDR3 loop spans 15 amino acids. Unmatched junction bases numbered 8, after V lost 5 bases and J lost 2 bases.

This chain connects TRBV21-1 to TRBJ2-3. TRBV21-1 constitutes a pseudogene. The CDR3 extends over 17 amino acids. CDR3 nucleotide sequence: TGTGCCAGCAGCAAAGAGGTTTGGTGGTTTAGCACAGATACGCAGTATTTT. The encoded protein is CASSKEVWWFSTDTQYF.

The chain employs TRBV11-2 and TRBJ2-3, with D tentatively TRBD2 (6 bases). Germline CDR1 reads SGHAT; CDR2 reads FQNNGV. CDR3 length: 16 amino acids. V lost 5 bases and J 4 bases, leaving 19 bases between the germline ends. CDR3 sequence: CASSPRRGNVADTQYF. As DNA, the CDR3 is TGTGCCAGCAGCCCCCGCCGGGGGAACGTCGCAGATACGCAGTATTTT.

This clonotype was picked up a small number of times. J is TRBJ2-3 and V is TRBV6-5; TRBD2 matches at 8 bases. This CDR3 spans 18 amino acids. The V segment lost 1 base and the J segment 5 bases; nucleotides outside the gene matches: 14. CDR1 and CDR2 (germline): MNHEY, SVGAGI. As DNA, the CDR3 is TGTGCCAGCAGTTACTACCCGGCCGGGGGGGGCGTAATAGATACGCAGTATTTT. Its protein is CASSYYPAGGGVIDTQYF.